This T cell receptor beta chain was observed in a study of identical twins. Study-wide results and limits: Models underestimated how often monozygotic twins shared out-of-frame TCR alpha. Clonotypes of the beta chain that were abundant in cord blood carried fewer insertions (memory repertoires showed none). One should note that invariant MAIT and iNKT cells could partly confound zero-insertion analyses.

The table lists this clonotype with a few counts. Its matching antigen is unknown. There were only healthy Caucasians among the donors. TCRdb independently ran MiXCR on the 5' RACE reads; one entry per CDR3 protein. The sample has hundreds of thousands of distinct CDR3 sequences, roughly 6% seen once. Germline V gene sequence: CDR1 SNHLY, CDR2 FYNNEI. The CDR3 has 12 residues. V gave up 7 bases and J gave up 1 base, with 7 bases separating them. The rearrangement joins TRBV2 to TRBJ2-5, with unresolved D. The TCR comes from a man aged 18 to 30 in good health. Sample: naive T cells sorted from blood. As DNA, the CDR3 is TGTGCCAGCACGGGCAGCCAAGAGACCCAGTACTTC. It codes for CASTGSQETQYF.